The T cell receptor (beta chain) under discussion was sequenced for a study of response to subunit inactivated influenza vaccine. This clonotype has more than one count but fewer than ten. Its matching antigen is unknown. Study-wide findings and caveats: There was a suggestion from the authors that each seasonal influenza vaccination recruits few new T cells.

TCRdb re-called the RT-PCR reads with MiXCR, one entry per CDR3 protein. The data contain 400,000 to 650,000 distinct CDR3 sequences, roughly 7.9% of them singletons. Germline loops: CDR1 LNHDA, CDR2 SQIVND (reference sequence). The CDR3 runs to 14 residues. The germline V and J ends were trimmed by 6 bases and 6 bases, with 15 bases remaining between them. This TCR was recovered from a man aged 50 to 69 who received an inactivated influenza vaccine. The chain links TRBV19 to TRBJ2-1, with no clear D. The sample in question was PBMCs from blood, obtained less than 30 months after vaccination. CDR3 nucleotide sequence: TGTGCCAGTAGCTCCCCATTAGTTGCCAATGAGCAGTTCTTC. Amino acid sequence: CASSSPLVANEQFF. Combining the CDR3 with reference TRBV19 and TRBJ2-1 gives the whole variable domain DGGITQSPKYLFRKEGQNVTLSCEQNLNHDAMYWYRQDPGQGLRLIYYSQIVNDFQKGDIAEGYSVSREKKESFPLTVTSAQKNPTAFYLCASSSPLVANEQFFGPGTRLTVL.